Listed below are T cell receptor beta chains from one sample, sequenced in a study of T-cell reconstitution after alpha-beta-depleted transplantation in children. TCRdb passed the PCR reads through MiXCR, listing each CDR3 protein once. Found here are hundreds of thousands of distinct CDR3 sequences, about 21% of them singletons; the top ten hold 11% to 15%. The sequencing here drew on PBMCs, mostly from graft donor cells, taken 360 days after TCRalphabeta/CD19-depleted stem cell transplant. The origin of the receptors is a boy younger than two who had a stem cell transplant for acute myeloid leukemia, so the T cells may come from the graft donor. CDR3s include the opening cysteine and the closing phenylalanine or tryptophan. Fields, in order: clone size, D gene, J gene, V gene, CDR3 DNA, CDR3 protein. A D gene is named only where the DNA matches it firmly. For some rows the clone size is stated as once, few or many, or as a class when expanded; others skip it.

clone_size: .
d_call: .
j_call: TRBJ2-5
v_call: TRBV27
cdr3_nt: TGTGCCAGCAGTTTAACTAGGACAGGGAGGGGGGAGACCCAGTACTTC
cdr3_aa: CASSLTRTGRGETQYF

clone_size: many
d_call: .
j_call: TRBJ2-3
v_call: TRBV4-3
cdr3_nt: TGTGCCAGCAGCCAAGGGGGTAGCACAGATACGCAGTATTTT
cdr3_aa: CASSQGGSTDTQYF

clone_size: many
d_call: .
j_call: TRBJ1-1
v_call: TRBV5-1
cdr3_nt: TGCGCCAGCAGCTTCTCGAAGGGGGAGACTGAAGCTTTCTTT
cdr3_aa: CASSFSKGETEAFF

clone_size: .
d_call: .
j_call: TRBJ2-5
v_call: TRBV25-1
cdr3_nt: TGTGCCAGCAGTGAATATGGGAGGGACAGCTCCCAAGAGACCCAGTACTTC
cdr3_aa: CASSEYGRDSSQETQYF

clone_size: many
d_call: .
j_call: TRBJ1-1
v_call: TRBV25-1
cdr3_nt: TGTGCCAGCAGTGAATCCCCTTGGAACACTGAAGCTTTCTTT
cdr3_aa: CASSESPWNTEAFF

clone_size: .
d_call: TRBD2
j_call: TRBJ2-1
v_call: TRBV5-1
cdr3_nt: TGCGCCAGCAGCTTGAGGGATGGAAGGACTAGCGGGAACAATGAGCAGTTCTTC
cdr3_aa: CASSLRDGRTSGNNEQFF

clone_size: many
d_call: .
j_call: TRBJ2-1
v_call: TRBV20-1
cdr3_nt: TGCAGTGCTAGAGACCCACAGGGCTACTCCTACAATGAGCAGTTCTTC
cdr3_aa: CSARDPQGYSYNEQFF

clone_size: .
d_call: TRBD2
j_call: TRBJ2-1
v_call: TRBV7-8
cdr3_nt: TGTGCCAGCAAGACTAGCGGGGGGCCCTTAGCCTACAATGAGCAGTTCTTC
cdr3_aa: CASKTSGGPLAYNEQFF

clone_size: .
d_call: .
j_call: TRBJ2-3
v_call: TRBV7-9
cdr3_nt: TGTGCCACCACCATGGGGGAGACAGATACGCAGTATTTT
cdr3_aa: CATTMGETDTQYF

clone_size: .
d_call: TRBD2
j_call: TRBJ2-1
v_call: TRBV9
cdr3_nt: TGTGCCAGCAGCGTTGGACTAGCCGACTACTACAATGAGCAGTTCTTC
cdr3_aa: CASSVGLADYYNEQFF

clone_size: .
d_call: .
j_call: TRBJ1-1
v_call: TRBV20-1
cdr3_nt: TGCAGTGCTAGCAGCCCTCACAGGGTGAACACTGAAGCTTTCTTT
cdr3_aa: CSASSPHRVNTEAFF

clone_size: .
d_call: .
j_call: TRBJ2-1
v_call: TRBV12-3/TRBV12-4
cdr3_nt: TGTGCCAGCGGGGGATCCTTCGACAATGAGCAGTTCTTC
cdr3_aa: CASGGSFDNEQFF

clone_size: few
d_call: .
j_call: TRBJ2-7
v_call: TRBV6-2/TRBV6-3
cdr3_nt: TGTGCCAGCAGTCAGACAAGCCGACCCCCCTACGAGCAGTACTTC
cdr3_aa: CASSQTSRPPYEQYF

clone_size: .
d_call: .
j_call: TRBJ1-1
v_call: TRBV18
cdr3_nt: TGTGCCAGCTCACCTGGGGGGGGCTCCACTGAAGCTTTCTTT
cdr3_aa: CASSPGGGSTEAFF

clone_size: .
d_call: TRBD2
j_call: TRBJ2-5
v_call: TRBV20-1
cdr3_nt: TGCAGTGCTAGAGATCCTTGGACTAGCGGGGTCCAAGAGACCCAGTACTTC
cdr3_aa: CSARDPWTSGVQETQYF

clone_size: .
d_call: TRBD1
j_call: TRBJ2-5
v_call: TRBV5-1
cdr3_nt: TGCGCCAGCAGCCCTGACAGGGCGGAGACCCAGTACTTC
cdr3_aa: CASSPDRAETQYF

clone_size: many
d_call: TRBD1
j_call: TRBJ2-1
v_call: TRBV20-1
cdr3_nt: TGCAGTGCTAGCTCACTGACAGGGTCTGGGCAGTTCTTC
cdr3_aa: CSASSLTGSGQFF

clone_size: few
d_call: .
j_call: TRBJ1-1
v_call: TRBV28
cdr3_nt: TGTGCCAGCAGCCCGGGCGGGCTGAACACTGAAGCTTTCTTT
cdr3_aa: CASSPGGLNTEAFF

clone_size: many
d_call: TRBD2
j_call: TRBJ2-1
v_call: TRBV11-2
cdr3_nt: TGTGCCAGCAGCTTAGATTATGTGAGCGGGGGGGCGGCTTACAATGAGCAGTTCTTC
cdr3_aa: CASSLDYVSGGAAYNEQFF

clone_size: many
d_call: .
j_call: TRBJ2-4
v_call: TRBV5-1
cdr3_nt: TGCGCCAGCCGGGGTCGGTGGCAAGAAAACATTCAGTACTTC
cdr3_aa: CASRGRWQENIQYF

clone_size: .
d_call: .
j_call: TRBJ2-3
v_call: TRBV6-5
cdr3_nt: TGTGCCAGCAGTTACTCGTTATCAGATACGCAGTATTTT
cdr3_aa: CASSYSLSDTQYF

clone_size: many
d_call: .
j_call: TRBJ2-3
v_call: TRBV20-1
cdr3_nt: TGCAGTGCTAGTTCCCCGGACTCCCCTGTCACAGATACGCAGTATTTT
cdr3_aa: CSASSPDSPVTDTQYF

clone_size: .
d_call: .
j_call: TRBJ2-1
v_call: TRBV11-2
cdr3_nt: TGTGCCAGCAGCTTAGCCCCTGGCCTCAATGAGCAGTTCTTC
cdr3_aa: CASSLAPGLNEQFF

clone_size: .
d_call: .
j_call: TRBJ2-2
v_call: TRBV7-3
cdr3_nt: TGTGCCAGCAGCTTAACGATGGGGGCATTAGCCGGGGAGCTGTTTTTT
cdr3_aa: CASSLTMGALAGELFF

clone_size: .
d_call: .
j_call: TRBJ1-6
v_call: TRBV12-3/TRBV12-4
cdr3_nt: TGTGCCAGCAGGGAACAGGGTTACTCACCCCTCCACTTT
cdr3_aa: CASREQGYSPLHF

clone_size: .
d_call: .
j_call: TRBJ1-1
v_call: TRBV20-1
cdr3_nt: TGCAGTGCTAGTATCGCCGGGGTGAACACTGAAGCTTTCTTT
cdr3_aa: CSASIAGVNTEAFF

clone_size: .
d_call: .
j_call: TRBJ1-1
v_call: TRBV10-3
cdr3_nt: TGTGCCATCAGCACAGGTGGCACTGAAGCTTTCTTT
cdr3_aa: CAISTGGTEAFF

clone_size: many
d_call: .
j_call: TRBJ2-3
v_call: TRBV28
cdr3_nt: TGTGCCAGCAGTAAAACGGGGGTGGTGGATACGCAGTATTTT
cdr3_aa: CASSKTGVVDTQYF

clone_size: .
d_call: .
j_call: TRBJ2-5
v_call: TRBV19
cdr3_nt: TGTGCCAGTAAGGACAGACACACGGAGACCCAGTACTTC
cdr3_aa: CASKDRHTETQYF

clone_size: .
d_call: .
j_call: TRBJ1-2
v_call: TRBV9
cdr3_nt: TGTGCCAGCAGCCCCCGGACAGCGCTAAACTATGGCTACACCTTC
cdr3_aa: CASSPRTALNYGYTF

clone_size: .
d_call: .
j_call: TRBJ2-3
v_call: TRBV29-1
cdr3_nt: TGCAGCGTTGAAGGGCTTTGGGGTTTAGGCACAGATACGCAGTATTTT
cdr3_aa: CSVEGLWGLGTDTQYF

clone_size: many
d_call: .
j_call: TRBJ2-3
v_call: TRBV29-1
cdr3_nt: TGCAGCGTTAGGTCGTTGAGCACAGATACGCAGTATTTT
cdr3_aa: CSVRSLSTDTQYF

clone_size: .
d_call: TRBD2
j_call: TRBJ2-7
v_call: TRBV12-3/TRBV12-4
cdr3_nt: TGTGCCAGCAGTCGCATACTAGCGGGCAACTACGAGCAGTACTTC
cdr3_aa: CASSRILAGNYEQYF

clone_size: few
d_call: .
j_call: TRBJ2-3
v_call: TRBV12-3/TRBV12-4
cdr3_nt: TGTGCCAGCAGCTTCTCGCACACGCAGTATTTT
cdr3_aa: CASSFSHTQYF

clone_size: many
d_call: .
j_call: TRBJ1-5
v_call: TRBV7-2
cdr3_nt: TGTGCCAGCAGCTTAGGTCCGGGGAATACGCCCCAGCATTTT
cdr3_aa: CASSLGPGNTPQHF

clone_size: many
d_call: .
j_call: TRBJ2-2
v_call: TRBV12-3/TRBV12-4
cdr3_nt: TGTGCCAGCAGTCTCCGGGACATCACCGGGGAGCTGTTTTTT
cdr3_aa: CASSLRDITGELFF

clone_size: many
d_call: .
j_call: TRBJ2-3
v_call: TRBV7-3
cdr3_nt: TGTGCCAGCAGCCCAATGGGACGTAACTCCACAGATACGCAGTATTTT
cdr3_aa: CASSPMGRNSTDTQYF

clone_size: few
d_call: TRBD2
j_call: TRBJ2-3
v_call: TRBV10-3
cdr3_nt: TGTGCCATCAGCAGACTAGCGGGGTACACAGATACGCAGTATTTT
cdr3_aa: CAISRLAGYTDTQYF

clone_size: few
d_call: .
j_call: TRBJ1-5
v_call: TRBV20-1
cdr3_nt: TGCAGTGCCATCCCAGGGAATGGCAATCAGCCCCAGCATTTT
cdr3_aa: CSAIPGNGNQPQHF

clone_size: .
d_call: .
j_call: TRBJ1-5
v_call: TRBV7-8
cdr3_nt: TGTGCCAGCAGCTTAGCGAGACGGCAGCCCCAGCATTTT
cdr3_aa: CASSLARRQPQHF

clone_size: .
d_call: TRBD2
j_call: TRBJ2-2
v_call: TRBV20-1
cdr3_nt: TGCAGTGCTAGAGCCGGACTAGCGGGGGGGCAGGCCGGGGAGCTGTTTTTT
cdr3_aa: CSARAGLAGGQAGELFF

clone_size: many
d_call: .
j_call: TRBJ2-5
v_call: TRBV28
cdr3_nt: TGTGCCAGCAGCTTAACGGTACAGGGTTTTCAGGAGACCCAGTACTTC
cdr3_aa: CASSLTVQGFQETQYF

clone_size: few
d_call: TRBD2
j_call: TRBJ2-1
v_call: TRBV6-5
cdr3_nt: TGTGCCAGCAGTTCAAGCGGGGCGAACAATGAGCAGTTCTTC
cdr3_aa: CASSSSGANNEQFF

clone_size: few
d_call: .
j_call: TRBJ2-3
v_call: TRBV4-1
cdr3_nt: TGCGCCAGCAGCGGAGTCACAGATACGCAGTATTTT
cdr3_aa: CASSGVTDTQYF

clone_size: once
d_call: .
j_call: TRBJ1-1
v_call: TRBV27
cdr3_nt: TGTGCCAGCAGTTCCCTCTGGGGGTCTGAAGCTTTCTTT
cdr3_aa: CASSSLWGSEAFF

clone_size: many
d_call: .
j_call: TRBJ2-7
v_call: TRBV20-1
cdr3_nt: TGCAGTGCTAGAGATCCTCGGAAACTAGACCTAACCGAGCAGTACTTC
cdr3_aa: CSARDPRKLDLTEQYF

clone_size: .
d_call: .
j_call: TRBJ2-7
v_call: TRBV6-2/TRBV6-3
cdr3_nt: TGTGCCAGCAGTTACCCGGGGGCGCGGTCCTACGAGCAGTACTTC
cdr3_aa: CASSYPGARSYEQYF

clone_size: .
d_call: .
j_call: TRBJ2-1
v_call: TRBV6-1
cdr3_nt: TGTGCCAGTCGTCGACTAGGCGGCTACAATGAGCAGTTCTTC
cdr3_aa: CASRRLGGYNEQFF